These 6 T cell receptor beta chains came from one sample sequenced in a study of blood T cell repertoires in COVID-19. Profiled with immunoSEQ multiplex PCR; TCRdb holds only in-frame clones, not every one. Among around 250,000 clones listed, 90% were seen once. Source material: PBMCs or T cells enriched from blood (not recorded which). The receptors originated from a man in his fifties or sixties who had been exposed to COVID-19.

This clone was recorded once. The chain links TRBV28 to TRBJ2-1; D is perhaps TRBD1 (6 bases). CDR1 and CDR2 (germline): MDHEN, SYDVKM. The CDR3 runs 16 residues. Trimming shortened V by 6 bases and J by 2 bases, and 17 bases separated the two germline ends. CDR3 region: CASSTRGAFTYNEQFF. CDR3 bases: TGTGCCAGCAGCACCAGGGGAGCTTTTACCTACAATGAGCAGTTCTTC.

This clone was recorded a few times. This chain connects TRBV10-3 to TRBJ2-3; TRBD2 matches at 7 bases. This CDR3 has 15 amino acids. V lost 3 bases to trimming and J lost 0 bases; unmatched junction nucleotides: 3. Germline V gene sequence: CDR1 ENHRY, CDR2 SYGVKD. The CDR3 loop is CAISDGSGSTDTQYF. The CDR3 DNA reads TGTGCCATCAGTGATGGTAGCGGGAGCACAGATACGCAGTATTTT.

This chain joins TRBV20-1 and TRBJ2-1, with TRBD2 matching over 11 bases. This CDR3 spans 14 amino acids. Unmatched junction bases numbered 4, after V lost 3 bases and J lost 6 bases. Germline CDR1 DFQATT, CDR2 SNEGSKA (reference sequence). CDR3 DNA sequence: TGCAGTGCTAGTGGGACTAGCGGATTCAATGAGCAGTTCTTC. Residues: CSASGTSGFNEQFF.

V usage is TRBV2 and J usage is TRBJ1-5, with 7 nucleotides matching TRBD1. CDR3 length: 15 residues. Germline V lookup: CDR1 SNHLY, CDR2 FYNNEI. With 5 bases clipped from V and 3 bases from J, the junction kept 7 bases outside the gene matches. DNA for the CDR3: TGTGCCAGCAGTCTATTCGGGACAGTCAATCAGCCCCAGCATTTT. It translates to CASSLFGTVNQPQHF.

The chain links TRBV28 to TRBJ1-2; 8 positions agree with TRBD1. Germline V CDR1 and CDR2: MDHEN, SYDVKM. The V segment lost 6 bases and the J segment 0 bases; nucleotides outside the gene matches: 3. This CDR3 spans 14 amino acids. CDR3 coding DNA: TGTGCCAGCAGGCAGACAGGGGCTAACTATGGCTACACCTTC. This sequence encodes CASRQTGANYGYTF.

CDR3 residues: CASSRSITGQIYYEQYV. The CDR3 bases are TGTGCCAGCAGCCGATCGATTACGGGACAGATTTATTACGAGCAGTACGTC. The rearrangement joins TRBV5-5 to TRBJ2-7; 7 bases match TRBD1. The CDR3 covers 17 residues. Germline lookup yields CDR1 SGHKS and CDR2 YYEKEE (reference sequence). V lost 4 bases and J lost 4; bases outside the gene matches: 17.